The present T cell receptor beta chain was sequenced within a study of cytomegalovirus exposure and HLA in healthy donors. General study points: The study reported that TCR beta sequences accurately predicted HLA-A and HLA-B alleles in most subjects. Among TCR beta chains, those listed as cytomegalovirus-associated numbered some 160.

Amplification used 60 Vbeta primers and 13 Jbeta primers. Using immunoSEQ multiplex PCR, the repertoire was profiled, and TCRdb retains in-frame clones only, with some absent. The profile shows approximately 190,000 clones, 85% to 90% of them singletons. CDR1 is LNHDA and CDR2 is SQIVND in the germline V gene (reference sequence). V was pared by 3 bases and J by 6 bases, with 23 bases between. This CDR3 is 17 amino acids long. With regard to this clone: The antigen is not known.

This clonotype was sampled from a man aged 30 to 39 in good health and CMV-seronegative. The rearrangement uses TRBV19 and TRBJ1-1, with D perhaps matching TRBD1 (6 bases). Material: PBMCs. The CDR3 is CASSIPGGGRPVAEAFF. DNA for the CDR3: TGTGCCAGTAGTATCCCCGGGGGGGGGCGACCGGTGGCTGAAGCTTTCTTT.